These 7 T cell receptor beta chains were sequenced from one sample in a study of T cell repertoires in cytomegalovirus infection. TCRdb independently ran MiXCR on the reads; one entry per CDR3 protein. The data hold some 100,000 distinct CDR3 sequences, with about 22% observed a single time. The sample comprised CD8+ T cells from PBMCs. The source is a human donor in good health (CMV status not recorded). Some clones in this sample may be carry-over from other donors' samples.

This clonotype was observed a few times. This chain uses TRBV20-1 with TRBJ2-3; no reliable D call. This CDR3 contains 16 residues. V lost 0 bases and J 1 base, leaving 14 bases between the germline ends. Germline CDR1 is DFQATT and CDR2 is SNEGSKA (reference sequence). Here the CDR3 DNA reads TGCAGTGCTAGAGATCTAACTTCCCCCCGCACAGATACGCAGTATTTT. Amino acid sequence: CSARDLTSPRTDTQYF.

The chain links TRBV28 to TRBJ1-5; D is ambiguous. Looked up from germline, CDR1 is MDHEN and CDR2 is SYDVKM. This CDR3 has 15 residues. Trimming removed 3 bases at V and 2 bases at J, with 11 bases between. The chain's CDR3 is CASSLPTEGNQPQHF. The CDR3 bases are TGTGCCAGCAGTTTGCCGACGGAGGGCAATCAGCCCCAGCATTTT.

This clonotype has more than one count but fewer than ten. The chain combines TRBV20-1 with TRBJ2-2; 11 bases agree with TRBD2. CDR1 and CDR2 (germline): DFQATT, SNEGSKA (reference sequence). Trimming at V came to 3 bases and at J to 1 base, leaving 10 bases not matched to a gene. This CDR3 is built from 18 residues. CDR3 nucleotides: TGCAGTGCTAGGGCGGGCCTAGCGGGGGGAGTGAACACCGGGGAGCTGTTTTTT. Translated: CSARAGLAGGVNTGELFF.

A few counts support this clonotype. The CDR3 is CASSQVFGETQYF. In DNA form, the CDR3 reads TGCGCCAGCAGCCAAGTTTTTGGAGAGACCCAGTACTTC. The rearrangement joins TRBV4-3 to TRBJ2-5; D is uncertain. V was cut by 1 base and J by 4 bases, with 7 bases left in between. CDR1 and CDR2 from the germline V gene are LGHNA and YSLEER. This CDR3 is built from 13 residues.

This chain connects TRBV20-1 to TRBJ2-1; D might be TRBD2 (7 bases). V was cut by 0 bases and J by 8 bases, with 14 bases left in between. Germline values: CDR1 DFQATT, CDR2 SNEGSKA (reference sequence). The CDR3 loop spans 14 amino acids. The CDR3 is CSARERGLQDEQFF. The CDR3 DNA reads as TGCAGTGCTAGAGAGCGGGGGCTTCAGGATGAGCAGTTCTTC.

This chain links TRBV24-1 with TRBJ2-7; D is possibly TRBD2 (5 bases). Trimming pared 3 bases from V and 0 bases from J, leaving 8 bases between. CDR3 length: 14 amino acids. CDR1 is KGHDR, CDR2 SFDVKD, per germline. The CDR3: CATSDPDYSYEQYF. CDR3 DNA: TGTGCCACCAGTGATCCCGACTACTCCTACGAGCAGTACTTC.

This clonotype was recorded many times. This sequence joins TRBV10-3 and TRBJ1-2, with 9 bases identical to TRBD1. The ends lost 7 bases at V and 6 bases at J; junction bases unmatched: 12. The V gene's germline CDR1 is ENHRY and CDR2 SYGVKD. This CDR3 region has 15 residues. In nucleotides, the CDR3 is TGTGCCATCAACCATGCCGGGACAGGGAAGAATGGCTACACCTTC. It is translated as CAINHAGTGKNGYTF.